This T cell receptor beta chain was captured by sequencing in a study of blood T cells in healthy people across ages. Germline V gene lookup returns CDR1 SGHTA and CDR2 FQGNSA. The CDR3 spans 16 residues. A sample-barcoded 5' primer and a J-beta primer mix were used in a second PCR of roughly 7 to 12 cycles. TCRdb reprocessed the 5' RACE reads with MiXCR, giving one entry per CDR3 protein. The sample includes around 800,000 distinct CDR3 sequences, 55% to 65% of them seen just once. Remarks on this clonotype: An end of the junction does not agree with germline; a read error may underlie this.

The source material was blood. The chain links TRBV7-2 to TRBJ2-4; perhaps D is TRBD1 or TRBD2 (6 bases each). The end of the DNA aligns better with TRBJ2-7, so the J call may be wrong. This clonotype was sampled from a man aged 30-40 years in good health. This CDR3 reads CVSSPNGGRNWVEQYF. The CDR3, as DNA: TGTGTCAGCAGCCCGAATGGGGGGCGAAACTGGGTCGAGCAGTACTTC.